This T cell receptor (beta chain) was identified during a study of shared clonotypes between healthy human individuals. On the study more broadly: The study enrolled two women and a few men aged 18 to 49.

Findings and caveats of the study: Estimated richness values were generally larger in naive subsets than in memory subsets.

How the authors handled the data: Junction-only sequences without quality scores came from ImmunoSEQ, so filtering differed. Profiling relied on immunoSEQ multiplex PCR, and the TCRdb table lists in-frame clones only, not all of them. V and J calls and clone size are those listed in that table; D and trimming were worked out from the DNA. The sample has hundreds of thousands of clones, 90% to 97% seen once. Germline V gene data show CDR1 as SNHLY and CDR2 as FYNNEI. The length of the CDR3 is 15 residues. V was cut by 8 bases and J by 1 base, with 15 bases left in between. Regarding this clone: What it binds is unknown.

The source of this sequence is a woman in her 30s in good health. Sequenced input: naive CD4+ T cells sorted from blood. As to subset: CD45RA+ positively selected. The chain joins TRBV2 to TRBJ2-1, with D perhaps TRBD2 (7 bases). CDR3 sequence: CASSRGLGSYNEQFF. As DNA, the CDR3 is TGTGCCAGCTCGCGGGGGCTGGGGTCCTACAATGAGCAGTTCTTC.